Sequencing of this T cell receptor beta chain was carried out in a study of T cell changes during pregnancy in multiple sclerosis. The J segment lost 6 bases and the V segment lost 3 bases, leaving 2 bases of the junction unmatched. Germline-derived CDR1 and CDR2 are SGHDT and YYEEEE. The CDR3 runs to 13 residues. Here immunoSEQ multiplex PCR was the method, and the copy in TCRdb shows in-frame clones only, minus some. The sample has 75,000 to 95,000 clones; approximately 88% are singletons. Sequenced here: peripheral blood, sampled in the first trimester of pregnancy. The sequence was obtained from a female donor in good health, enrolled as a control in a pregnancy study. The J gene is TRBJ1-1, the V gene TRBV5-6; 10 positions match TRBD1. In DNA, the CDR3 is TGTGCCAGCAGCTGGGGACAGGGGCCTGAAGCTTTCTTT. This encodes CASSWGQGPEAFF.